This T cell receptor (beta chain) appears in the sequencing data of a study of CXCR3-negative and CXCR3-positive naive CD8 T cells. All TRB cDNA libraries came from 5' RACE performed with UMI labels. TCRdb reanalyzed the 5' RACE reads and collapses them to one entry per CDR3 protein, without DNA. The sample table sets out over 45,000 distinct CDR3 sequences. CD45RO-CCR7+CD27+CD95- expression identified naive CD8+ T cells. CDR1 is MNHEY and CDR2 is SVGEGT in the germline V gene. The CDR3 has 15 amino acids. This TCR was sampled from a human donor in good health. Some clones in this sample may be carry-over from other donors' samples. The sequencing input was naive CXCR3- CD8+ T cells from blood. Subset meaning: CD45RO-CCR7+CD27+CD95- naive CD8+ T cells lacking CXCR3 (TNR3-). The V gene is TRBV6-2 or TRBV6-3, the J gene TRBJ2-7; the TCRdb call, TRBD1, lacks DNA for checking. CDR3 region: CASSHPAGDHYEQYF.